This entry is about one TCR beta chain. Antigen specificity is unknown. Method: immunoSEQ multiplex PCR; TCRdb's copy keeps in-frame clones and lacks some. The table shows under 95,000 clones, with 85% to 90% occurring only once. CDR1 and CDR2 (germline): SGHDT, YYEEEE. This CDR3 has 18 residues. Trimming at V came to 5 bases and at J to 2 bases, leaving 19 bases not matched to a gene. These data come from a study of T cell responses to AZD1222 COVID-19 vaccine. Notes on the study in general: A reported finding is that nearly half of spike-specific TCRs target unmutated variant regions. Two doses of AZD1222 preceded a rise in Spike-specific TCR breadth and depth. Females outnumbered males among donors, who were mostly white British; clonal diversity was possibly underestimated. There were repertoire samples only from the period after the peak T cell response.

This sample comprised peripheral blood, obtained 28 days after the second AZD1222 dose. The genes are TRBV5-6 and TRBJ2-7; TRBD1 agrees at 7 bases. This TCR came from an adult who received the AZD1222 COVID-19 vaccine. CDR3 protein: CASRRSKWFGTDTYEQYF. CDR3 DNA sequence: TGTGCCAGCAGACGCTCCAAATGGTTTGGGACAGATACCTACGAGCAGTACTTC.